This entry is about one T cell receptor beta chain. Its antigen is currently unknown. This sample was included in a study of blood T cells in healthy people across ages. Germline loops: CDR1 SEHNR, CDR2 FQNEAQ (reference sequence). V was pared by 2 bases and J by 1 base, with 11 bases between. The CDR3 extends over 15 amino acids. The use of a sample-barcoded 5' primer and a J-beta primer mix characterized a second PCR of roughly 7 to 12 cycles. Each cDNA molecule received a tag from a template-switch adaptor that had 12 random nucleotides. TCRdb processed the 5' RACE reads anew with MiXCR; each CDR3 protein has one entry. The sample has 800,000 to 950,000 distinct CDR3 sequences, around 29% seen once. Study-wide findings and caveats: Naive CD4+ cell counts and diversity both ran higher in long-lived than in aged donors.

The same specimen was also included in a second study, on T cells of mothers and their children. From that paper: A few healthy Caucasian mothers served as donors, and their six children did as well.

This sequence originates from a middle-aged woman in good health. This chain connects TRBV7-9 to TRBJ1-1; D remains unclear. Sequenced input: blood. Written as DNA, the CDR3 is TGTGCCAGCAGCTTATATGGACGGACGAACACTGAAGCTTTCTTT. Translated, it gives CASSLYGRTNTEAFF.